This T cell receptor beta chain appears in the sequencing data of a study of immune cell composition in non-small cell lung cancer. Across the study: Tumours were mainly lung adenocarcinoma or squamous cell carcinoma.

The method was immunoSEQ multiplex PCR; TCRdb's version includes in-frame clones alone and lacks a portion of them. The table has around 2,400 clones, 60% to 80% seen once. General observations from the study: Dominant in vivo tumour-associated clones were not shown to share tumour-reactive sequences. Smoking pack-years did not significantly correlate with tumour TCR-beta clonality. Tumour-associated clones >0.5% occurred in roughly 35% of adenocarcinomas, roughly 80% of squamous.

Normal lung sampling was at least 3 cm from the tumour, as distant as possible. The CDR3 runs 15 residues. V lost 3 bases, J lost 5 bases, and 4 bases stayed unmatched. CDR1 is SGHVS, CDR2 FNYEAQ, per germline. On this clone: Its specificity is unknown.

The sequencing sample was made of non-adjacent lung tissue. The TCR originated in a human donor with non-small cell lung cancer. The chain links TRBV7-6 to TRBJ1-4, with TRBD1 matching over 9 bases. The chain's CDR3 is CASSFAGQGNEKLFF. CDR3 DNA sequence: TGTGCCAGCAGCTTCGCCGGACAGGGGAATGAAAAACTGTTTTTT.